These 26 T cell receptor beta chains originate from one sample sequenced in a study of T cell responses to AZD1222 COVID-19 vaccine. Repertoires were generated with immunoSEQ multiplex PCR, while TCRdb's copy carries only in-frame clones and drops some. The sample contains more than 85,000 clones, 80% to 85% of which appear only once. This specimen consisted of peripheral blood, obtained on day 0 of AZD1222 vaccination. These TCRs come from an adult in good health.

The V and J genes are TRBV5-1 and TRBJ1-1; 7 positions match TRBD1. The CDR3 is made up of 15 amino acids. The germline gives CDR1 SGHRS, CDR2 YFSETQ. Unmatched junction bases numbered 3, after V lost 0 bases and J lost 1 base. The CDR3 spells CASSLDRGPNTEAFF. The CDR3 DNA follows: TGCGCCAGCAGCTTGGATAGGGGGCCGAACACTGAAGCTTTCTTT.

The V and J genes are TRBV7-2 and TRBJ1-5, with TRBD1 identical over 8 bases. In germline, CDR1 is SGHTA, CDR2 FQGNSA. V shed 5 bases and J 7 bases; nucleotides not matched to a gene: 13. This CDR3 is built from 16 residues. CDR3 DNA sequence: TGTGCCAGCAGCCTTTCGGACAGGGAACTTCACCAGCCCCAGCATTTT. This sequence encodes CASSLSDRELHQPQHF.

The chain couples TRBV7-9 to TRBJ1-2; D not resolved. The germline CDR1 and CDR2 sequences are SEHNR and FQNEAQ (reference sequence). This CDR3 spans 13 amino acids. Trimming removed 6 bases at V and 5 bases at J, with 13 bases between. DNA of the CDR3: TGTGCCAGCAGTTCGGCGGGTCCATATGGCTACACCTTC. It specifies CASSSAGPYGYTF.

The chain is built from TRBV28 and TRBJ2-7; possibly TRBD1 for D (6 bases). V was clipped by 6 bases and J by 5 bases, with 17 bases between them. The V gene's germline CDR1 is MDHEN and CDR2 SYDVKM. This CDR3 is built from 14 residues. CDR3 region: CASSPGQQSHEQYF. CDR3 sequence (DNA): TGTGCCAGCAGCCCCGGACAGCAATCCCACGAGCAGTACTTC. Together with reference TRBV28 and TRBJ2-7, the CDR3 gives the full variable domain: DVKVTQSSRYLVKRTGEKVFLECVQDMDHENMFWYRQDPGLGLRLIYFSYDVKMKEKGDIPEGYSVSREKKERFSLILESASTNQTSMYLCASSPGQQSHEQYFGPGTRLTVT.

The CDR3 DNA sequence: TGTGCCAGCTATCGGGGGGCTTTAGGATATAATGTTGATAATTCACCCCTCCACTTT. Translating gives CASYRGALGYNVDNSPLHF. The J gene is TRBJ1-6, the V gene TRBV28; a possible D gene is TRBD1 (6 bases). V lost 8 bases to trimming and J lost 5 bases, with 28 bases between them. This CDR3 contains 19 residues. The germline V gene has CDR1 MDHEN and CDR2 SYDVKM.

This chain joins TRBV27 and TRBJ1-1; the D is unclear. The CDR3 consists of 15 residues. Between the trimmed V and J ends, which lost 4 bases and 0 bases, there was a span of 12 bases. Germline lookup yields CDR1 MNHEY and CDR2 SMNVEV (reference sequence). The CDR3 spells CASSSGNSMNTEAFF. CDR3 DNA sequence: TGTGCCAGCAGTTCGGGGAATAGTATGAACACTGAAGCTTTCTTT.

This chain connects TRBV12-3 or TRBV12-4 to TRBJ1-1; 7 nucleotides match TRBD1. The V and J ends lost 5 bases and 9 bases, in that order; junction bases with no gene match: 3. The CDR3 runs 11 residues. The CDR3 spells CASSDRAQAFF. DNA for the CDR3: TGTGCCAGCAGTGACAGGGCACAAGCTTTCTTT.

The chain uses TRBV15 and TRBJ1-2; no firm D call. This CDR3 spans 13 amino acids. Germline CDR1 and CDR2: LNHNV and YYDKDF (reference sequence). The V gene lost 0 bases and the J gene lost 4 bases, with 6 bases spanning the gap. The CDR3 is CATSRDFGYGYTF. In DNA form, the CDR3 reads TGTGCCACCAGCAGAGATTTTGGCTATGGCTACACCTTC. Looking up the rest from reference TRBV15 and TRBJ1-2 gives the full variable domain: DAMVIQNPRYQVTQFGKPVTLSCSQTLNHNVMYWYQQKSSQAPKLLFHYYDKDFNNEADTPDNFQSRRPNTSFCFLDIRSPGLGDTAMYLCATSRDFGYGYTFGSGTRLTVV.

The V and J genes are TRBV28 and TRBJ1-1, with TRBD1 as a possible D gene (5 bases). The CDR3 has 13 amino acids. V lost 3 bases to trimming and J lost 8 bases, with 13 bases between them. Germline CDR1 and CDR2: MDHEN and SYDVKM. The CDR3 loop reads CASSFEGRGEAFF. The CDR3 nucleotides read TGTGCCAGCAGTTTCGAGGGGAGAGGAGAAGCTTTCTTT.

Here the CDR3 DNA reads TGCGCCAGCAGCTTGTTGCCAGGGGCGGACACTGAAGCTTTCTTT. This sequence encodes CASSLLPGADTEAFF. The chain carries TRBV5-1 and TRBJ1-1; maybe TRBD1 (6 bases). Trimming shortened V by 1 base and J by 3 bases, and 13 bases separated the two germline ends. Germline V lookup: CDR1 SGHRS, CDR2 YFSETQ. CDR3 length equals 15 residues. The full variable domain, in which reference TRBV5-1 and TRBJ1-1 provide the parts outside the CDR3, is KAGVTQTPRYLIKTRGQQVTLSCSPISGHRSVSWYQQTPGQGLQFLFEYFSETQRNKGNFPGRFSGRQFSNSRSEMNVSTLELGDSALYLCASSLLPGADTEAFFGQGTRLTVV.

V is TRBV18 and J is TRBJ2-7; D ambiguous. The germline V and J ends were trimmed by 2 bases and 5 bases, with 19 bases remaining between them. This CDR3 contains 16 residues. Germline V CDR1 and CDR2: KGHSH, LQKENI. In DNA, the CDR3 is TGTGCCAGCTCACCAACCCAGGTCAATGGTCCTAACGAGCAGTACTTC. This translates into CASSPTQVNGPNEQYF.

This clone has just a few counts. The J gene is TRBJ1-1, the V gene TRBV19; no reliable D call. The ends were cut back, 5 bases at V and 4 bases at J, with 17 bases in the middle. CDR1 LNHDA and CDR2 SQIVND come from the germline V gene (reference sequence). There are 15 residues in the CDR3. For the CDR3, the DNA is TGTGCCAGTAGTCTGAGCGAGGTGGGAACCACTGAAGCTTTCTTT. Translating it yields CASSLSEVGTTEAFF. Supplemented by reference TRBV19 and TRBJ1-1, the full variable domain reads DGGITQSPKYLFRKEGQNVTLSCEQNLNHDAMYWYRQDPGQGLRLIYYSQIVNDFQKGDIAEGYSVSREKKESFPLTVTSAQKNPTAFYLCASSLSEVGTTEAFFGQGTRLTVV.

V usage is TRBV19 and J usage is TRBJ1-2, with 10 bases matching TRBD1. This CDR3 is built from 15 residues. Germline V lookup: CDR1 LNHDA, CDR2 SQIVND (reference sequence). Losses at the gene ends were 1 base for V and 4 bases for J; bases not matched to a gene: 3. CDR3 in amino acids: CASSIGQGAGYGYTF. In DNA form, the CDR3 reads TGTGCCAGTAGTATAGGACAGGGGGCGGGCTATGGCTACACCTTC. Variable domain in full (rest from reference TRBV19 and TRBJ1-2): DGGITQSPKYLFRKEGQNVTLSCEQNLNHDAMYWYRQDPGQGLRLIYYSQIVNDFQKGDIAEGYSVSREKKESFPLTVTSAQKNPTAFYLCASSIGQGAGYGYTFGSGTRLTVV.

The V and J genes are TRBV21-1 and TRBJ2-1. TRBV21-1 is a documented pseudogene. This CDR3 is 11 amino acids long. Here the CDR3 DNA reads TGTGCCAAGGGAACGGGCAATGAGCAGTTCTTC. It encodes CAKGTGNEQFF.

V is TRBV5-6 and J is TRBJ2-2; no clear D. The CDR3 runs to 14 residues. The germline V and J ends were trimmed by 2 bases and 4 bases, with 9 bases remaining between them. Germline V CDR1 and CDR2: SGHDT, YYEEEE. In DNA form, the CDR3 reads TGTGCCAGCAGCTTCCAACAGACCACCGGGGAGCTGTTTTTT. It codes for CASSFQQTTGELFF.

This chain links TRBV9 with TRBJ2-5; 9 nucleotides agree with TRBD1. Germline CDR1 is SGDLS and CDR2 is YYNGEE. J was trimmed by 4 bases and V by 0 bases; bases with no gene match: 1. This CDR3 spans 14 amino acids. The CDR3 reads CASSVGGQGETQYF. The DNA for the CDR3 is TGTGCCAGCAGCGTAGGGGGACAGGGAGAGACCCAGTACTTC.

V is TRBV10-1 and J is TRBJ2-1, with 14 bases that match TRBD2. The CDR3 is made up of 20 amino acids. The ends lost 6 bases at V and 0 bases at J; junction bases unmatched: 13. Germline assignment: CDR1 WNHNN and CDR2 SYGVQD (reference sequence). The CDR3 bases are TGCGCCAGCAGCGGACCCCGGACTAGCGGGGGGTCGGGCTCCTACAATGAGCAGTTCTTC. Protein sequence: CASSGPRTSGGSGSYNEQFF.

This sequence joins TRBV30 and TRBJ1-5; 7 bases fit TRBD1. Germline V gene data show CDR1 as GTSNPN and CDR2 as SVGIG (reference sequence). Trimming took 3 bases from V and 3 from J; bases not matched to a gene: 5. The CDR3 sequence is 14 residues long. This CDR3 is CAWSVGQNNQPQHF. DNA for the CDR3: TGTGCCTGGAGCGTGGGACAGAACAATCAGCCCCAGCATTTT.

This chain joins TRBV6-5 and TRBJ2-7, with D perhaps assigned TRBD1 or TRBD2 (5 bases each). The V gene lost 2 bases and the J gene lost 12 bases, with 17 bases spanning the gap. The CDR3 contains 13 residues. Germline CDR1 and CDR2: MNHEY and SVGAGI. In nucleotides, the CDR3 is TGTGCCAGCAGTTACGCTAGCCCGGGGCAGGCGTACTTC. Amino acids: CASSYASPGQAYF.

This clone was seen a handful of times. The rearrangement links TRBV6-5 to TRBJ1-1; D is uncertain. The germline CDR1 and CDR2 sequences are MNHEY and SVGAGI. This CDR3 region has 14 residues. The ends were cut back, 11 bases at V and 1 base at J, with 17 bases in the middle. The CDR3 reads CASRGPSRNTEAFF. The CDR3 DNA reads TGTGCCTCGAGAGGCCCTTCAAGGAACACTGAAGCTTTCTTT.

This CDR3 is CASSQQVVGNTIYF. CDR3 sequence (DNA): TGTGCCAGCAGCCAACAGGTCGTTGGAAACACCATATATTTT. This sequence joins TRBV3-1 (or the pseudogene TRBV3-2) and TRBJ1-3; no firm D call. The germline CDR1 and CDR2 sequences are LGHDT and YNNKEL (reference sequence). The CDR3 consists of 14 residues. V was trimmed by 2 bases and J by 3 bases, leaving 8 bases between them.

This sequence joins TRBV14 and TRBJ1-4, with TRBD1 matching 8 bases. Germline V gives CDR1 SGHDN, CDR2 FVKESK. CDR3 size: 16 residues. Trimming at V came to 1 base and at J to 7 bases, leaving 8 bases not matched to a gene. In nucleotides, the CDR3 is TGTGCCAGCAGCCAAGTTCGAGCAGGGGGCTTTGAAAAACTGTTTTTT. Translation gives CASSQVRAGGFEKLFF.

The V gene is TRBV29-1, the J gene TRBJ1-2, with D perhaps TRBD1 (6 bases). CDR1 and CDR2 from the germline V gene are SQVTM and ANQGSEA. Between the trimmed V and J ends, which lost 7 bases and 4 bases, there was a span of 16 bases. This CDR3 is 13 amino acids long. CDR3 protein: CSGFSRGGYGYTF. The CDR3 bases are TGCAGCGGATTTTCCAGGGGTGGCTATGGCTACACCTTC.

This chain links TRBV5-5 with TRBJ1-1; weak D call: TRBD1 (6 bases). This CDR3 region has 12 residues. V was cut by 5 bases and J by 11 bases, with 16 bases left in between. Looked up from germline, CDR1 is SGHKS and CDR2 is YYEKEE (reference sequence). CDR3 nucleotide sequence: TGTGCCAGCAGTTACCTACAGGGATCCGCTTTCTTT. This gives the protein CASSYLQGSAFF.

This chain connects TRBV11-3 to TRBJ1-5; D remains ambiguous. The length of the CDR3 is 12 residues. Looked up from germline, CDR1 is SGHNT and CDR2 is YENEEA. Deletions cut 1 base from V and 5 bases from J, with 3 bases between. CDR3 sequence reads: CASSLGDQPQHF. CDR3 sequence (DNA): TGTGCCAGCAGCTTAGGGGATCAGCCCCAGCATTTT.

The genes are TRBV6-2 or TRBV6-3 and TRBJ2-1; D is tentatively TRBD1 or TRBD2 (6 bases each). Germline assignment: CDR1 MNHEY and CDR2 SVGEGT. The V gene lost 2 bases and the J gene lost 4 bases, with 12 bases spanning the gap. This CDR3 is built from 15 residues. The CDR3 bases are TGTGCCAGCAGTTACCCGGGGGCCCATTACAATGAGCAGTTCTTC. Amino acid sequence: CASSYPGAHYNEQFF.